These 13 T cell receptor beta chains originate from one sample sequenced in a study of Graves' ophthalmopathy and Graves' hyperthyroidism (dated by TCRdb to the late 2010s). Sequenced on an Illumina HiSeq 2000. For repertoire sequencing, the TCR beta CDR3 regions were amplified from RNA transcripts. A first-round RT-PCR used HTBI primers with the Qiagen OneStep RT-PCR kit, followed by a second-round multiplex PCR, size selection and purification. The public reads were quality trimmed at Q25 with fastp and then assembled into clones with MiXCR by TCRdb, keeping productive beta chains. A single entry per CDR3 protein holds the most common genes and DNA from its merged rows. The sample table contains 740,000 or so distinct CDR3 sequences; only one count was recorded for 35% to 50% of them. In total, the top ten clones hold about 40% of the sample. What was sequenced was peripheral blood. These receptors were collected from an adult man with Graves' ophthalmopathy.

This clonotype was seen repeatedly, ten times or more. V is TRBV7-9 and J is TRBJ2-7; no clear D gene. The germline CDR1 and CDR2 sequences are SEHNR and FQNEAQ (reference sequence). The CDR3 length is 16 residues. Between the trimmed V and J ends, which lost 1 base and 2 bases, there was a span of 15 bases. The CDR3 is CASSLGASLAAYEQYF. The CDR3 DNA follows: TGTGCCAGCAGCTTAGGAGCGAGTTTGGCGGCCTACGAGCAGTACTTC.

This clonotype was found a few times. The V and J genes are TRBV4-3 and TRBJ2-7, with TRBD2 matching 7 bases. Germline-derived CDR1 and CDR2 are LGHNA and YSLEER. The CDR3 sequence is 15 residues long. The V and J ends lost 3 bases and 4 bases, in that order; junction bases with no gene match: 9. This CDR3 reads CASSHGRQPLYEQYF. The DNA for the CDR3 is TGCGCCAGCAGCCACGGGAGGCAGCCTCTATACGAGCAGTACTTC.

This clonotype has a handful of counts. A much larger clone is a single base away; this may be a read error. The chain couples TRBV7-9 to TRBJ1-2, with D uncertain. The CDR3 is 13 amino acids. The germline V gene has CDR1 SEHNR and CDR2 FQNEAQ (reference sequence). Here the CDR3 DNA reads TGTGCCAGCAGCTTTACCGGAAACTATGGCCACACCTTC. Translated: CASSFTGNYGHTF.

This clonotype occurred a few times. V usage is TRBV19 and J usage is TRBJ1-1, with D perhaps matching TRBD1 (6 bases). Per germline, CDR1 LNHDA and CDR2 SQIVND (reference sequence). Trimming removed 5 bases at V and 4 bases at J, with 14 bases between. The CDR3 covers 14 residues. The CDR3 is CASSLPGASTEAFF. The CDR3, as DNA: TGTGCCAGTAGTCTCCCAGGGGCGAGCACTGAAGCTTTCTTT. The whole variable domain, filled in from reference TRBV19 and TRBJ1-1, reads DGGITQSPKYLFRKEGQNVTLSCEQNLNHDAMYWYRQDPGQGLRLIYYSQIVNDFQKGDIAEGYSVSREKKESFPLTVTSAQKNPTAFYLCASSLPGASTEAFFGQGTRLTVV.

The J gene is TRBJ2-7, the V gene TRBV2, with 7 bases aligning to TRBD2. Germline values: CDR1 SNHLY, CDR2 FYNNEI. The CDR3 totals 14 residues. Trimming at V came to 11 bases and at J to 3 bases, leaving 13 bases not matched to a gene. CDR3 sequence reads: CAGNRAGESYEQYF. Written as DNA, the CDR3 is TGTGCCGGCAACCGGGCGGGGGAGAGCTACGAGCAGTACTTC.

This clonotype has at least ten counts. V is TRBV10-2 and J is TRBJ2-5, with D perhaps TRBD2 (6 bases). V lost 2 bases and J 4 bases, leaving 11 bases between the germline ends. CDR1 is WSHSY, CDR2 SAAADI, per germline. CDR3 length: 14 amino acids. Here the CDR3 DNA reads TGCGCCAGCAGTGAGACTAGCAATGGAGAGACCCAGTACTTC. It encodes CASSETSNGETQYF.

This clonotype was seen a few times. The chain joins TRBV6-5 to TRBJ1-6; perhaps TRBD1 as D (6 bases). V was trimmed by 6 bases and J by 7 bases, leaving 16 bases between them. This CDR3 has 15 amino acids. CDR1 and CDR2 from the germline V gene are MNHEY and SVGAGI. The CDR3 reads CASSLAWQGNSPLHF. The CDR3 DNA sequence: TGTGCCAGCAGCCTCGCTTGGCAGGGGAATTCACCCCTCCACTTT.

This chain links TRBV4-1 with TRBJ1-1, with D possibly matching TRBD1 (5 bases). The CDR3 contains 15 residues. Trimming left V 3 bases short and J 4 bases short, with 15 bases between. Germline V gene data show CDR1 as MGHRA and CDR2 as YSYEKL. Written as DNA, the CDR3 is TGCGCCAGCAGCCACCAGCTCCCAGGGAGCACTGAAGCTTTCTTT. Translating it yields CASSHQLPGSTEAFF.

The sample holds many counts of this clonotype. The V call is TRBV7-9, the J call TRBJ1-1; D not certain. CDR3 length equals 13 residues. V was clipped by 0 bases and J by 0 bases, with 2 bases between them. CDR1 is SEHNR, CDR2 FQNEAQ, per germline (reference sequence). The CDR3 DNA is TGTGCCAGCAGCTTAGCCTTGAACACTGAAGCTTTCTTT. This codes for CASSLALNTEAFF.

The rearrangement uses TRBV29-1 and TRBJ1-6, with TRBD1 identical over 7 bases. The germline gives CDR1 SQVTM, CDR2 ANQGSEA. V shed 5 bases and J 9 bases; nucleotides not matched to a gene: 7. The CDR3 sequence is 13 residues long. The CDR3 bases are TGCAGCGTTTCCGCCTCAGGGGGTTCACCCCTCCACTTT. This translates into CSVSASGGSPLHF.

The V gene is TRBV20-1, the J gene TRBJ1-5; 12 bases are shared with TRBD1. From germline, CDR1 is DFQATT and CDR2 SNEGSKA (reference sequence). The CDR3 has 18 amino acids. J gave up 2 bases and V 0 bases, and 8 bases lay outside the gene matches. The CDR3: CSARDQGQGAPGNQPQHF. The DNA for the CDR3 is TGCAGTGCTAGAGATCAGGGACAGGGGGCGCCGGGCAATCAGCCCCAGCATTTT.

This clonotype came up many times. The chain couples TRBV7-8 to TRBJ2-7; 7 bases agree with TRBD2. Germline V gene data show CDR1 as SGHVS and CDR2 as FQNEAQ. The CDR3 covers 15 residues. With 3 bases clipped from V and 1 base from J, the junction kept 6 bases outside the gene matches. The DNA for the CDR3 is TGTGCCAGCAGCTTTATCGCTAGCGGTTCCTACGAGCAGTACTTC. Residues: CASSFIASGSYEQYF.

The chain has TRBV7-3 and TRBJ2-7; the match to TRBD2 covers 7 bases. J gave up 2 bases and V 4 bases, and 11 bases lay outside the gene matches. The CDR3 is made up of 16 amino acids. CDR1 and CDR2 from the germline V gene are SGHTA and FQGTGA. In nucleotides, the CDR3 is TGTGCCAGCAGCTCCCCGGGACCAGCGGGACCCTACGAGCAGTACTTC. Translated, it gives CASSSPGPAGPYEQYF.